The entry that follows covers one T cell receptor beta chain sequence. Its antigen remains unidentified. A 5'RACE reaction primed in the constant segment made cDNA libraries of TCR alpha and TCR beta, and these carried sample barcodes and UMIs. TCRdb used MiXCR to reprocess the 5' RACE reads, holding one entry per CDR3 protein. In the table there are more than 300,000 distinct CDR3 sequences, around 13% of which are singletons. This sample was included in a study of T-cell memory formation after mild COVID-19. CDR1 and CDR2 from the germline V gene are SGDLS and YYNGEE. The CDR3 has 14 residues. Trimming cost V 3 bases and J 7 bases; bases outside gene matches: 8. Points from the study as a whole: Whether second-wave clones peaking at day 37 were SARS-CoV-2 specific went unconfirmed. Contracting CD4+ clones were located mainly in CM and EM, and CD8+ clones in EMRA. A second wave expanding day 15 to 37 was CD4+-biased; contracting clones were balanced.

What was sequenced was PBMCs or a T cell subset sorted from them (not recorded which). The V and J genes are TRBV9 and TRBJ2-7; TRBD1 matches 9 bases. This sequence was found in a man aged 18 to 35 who had mild COVID-19 (a few samples of this study predate the infection). Cell type and time point are not known. CDR3 sequence reads: CASSADRGAGEQYF. CDR3 sequence (DNA): TGTGCCAGCAGCGCAGACAGGGGGGCGGGAGAGCAGTACTTC.